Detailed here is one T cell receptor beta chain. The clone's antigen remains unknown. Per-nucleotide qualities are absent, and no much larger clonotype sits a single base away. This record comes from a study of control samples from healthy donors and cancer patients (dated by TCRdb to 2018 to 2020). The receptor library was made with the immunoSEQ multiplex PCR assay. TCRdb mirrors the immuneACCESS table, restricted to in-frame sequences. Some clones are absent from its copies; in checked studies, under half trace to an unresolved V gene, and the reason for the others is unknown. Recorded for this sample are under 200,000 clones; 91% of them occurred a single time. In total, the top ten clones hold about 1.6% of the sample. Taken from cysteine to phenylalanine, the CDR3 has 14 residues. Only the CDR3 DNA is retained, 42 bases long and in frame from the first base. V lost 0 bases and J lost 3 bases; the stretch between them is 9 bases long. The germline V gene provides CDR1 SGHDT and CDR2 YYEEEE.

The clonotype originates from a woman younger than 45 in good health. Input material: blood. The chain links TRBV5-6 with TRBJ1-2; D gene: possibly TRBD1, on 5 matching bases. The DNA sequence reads TGTGCCAGCAGCTTGGCGCAGGGCTACTATGGCTACACCTTC. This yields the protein CASSLAQGYYGYTF.